The 18 T cell receptor beta chains given below trace back to one sample, sequenced in a study of metastatic and nonmetastatic thyroid tumors. TCRdb used MiXCR to call clones anew from the PCR reads. The sample records fewer than 40,000 clones, almost 30% being singletons. Thyroid surgery took place with no prior treatment in any patient. Sequences were obtained from blood. Source of these receptors: a female donor with papillary thyroid cancer or a benign thyroid nodule (not recorded which). Some clones in this sample may be carry-over from other donors' samples.

The gene calls are TRBV9 and TRBJ2-2, with D perhaps TRBD1 (5 bases). The CDR3 runs 17 residues. Trimming removed 2 bases from V and 2 bases from J, with 16 bases in between. Germline CDR1 SGDLS, CDR2 YYNGEE. The CDR3 bases are TGTGCCAGCAGCGTTAAAGTAAGACAGCGCAACACCGGGGAGCTGTTTTTT. Amino acid sequence: CASSVKVRQRNTGELFF.

The chain employs TRBV20-1 and TRBJ2-7; tentative D call: TRBD2 (5 bases). Germline V CDR1 and CDR2: DFQATT, SNEGSKA (reference sequence). The CDR3 totals 13 residues. Trimming removed 1 base at V and 4 bases at J, with 11 bases between. The CDR3 DNA follows: TGCAGTGCTAGAGGGCTAGCAGGTTACGAGCAGTACTTC. Amino acids: CSARGLAGYEQYF.

The sample holds many counts of this clone. The same CDR3 is also encoded by other DNA sequences in this sample. This chain joins TRBV28 and TRBJ1-4, with a tentative D call TRBD1 (5 bases). There are 15 residues in the CDR3. Germline loops: CDR1 MDHEN, CDR2 SYDVKM. V dropped 5 bases and J dropped 5 bases, with 15 bases sitting between them. The CDR3 loop is CASSDLDSTNEKLFF. CDR3 DNA: TGTGCCAGCAGTGACCTTGACAGTACAAATGAAAAACTGTTTTTT.

The table lists this clone with a few counts. The V gene is TRBV11-3, the J gene TRBJ2-5; 10 bases are shared with TRBD2. CDR1 and CDR2 from the germline V gene are SGHNT and YENEEA. The CDR3 spans 16 residues. Germline trimming cut 1 base from V and 0 bases from J; bases unmatched to any gene: 2. In DNA, the CDR3 is TGTGCCAGCAGCTTAGGGGGACTAGCGCACCAAGAGACCCAGTACTTC. Residues: CASSLGGLAHQETQYF. Together with reference TRBV11-3 and TRBJ2-5, the CDR3 gives the full variable domain: EAGVVQSPRYKIIEKKQPVAFWCNPISGHNTLYWYLQNLGQGPELLIRYENEEAVDDSQLPKDRFSAERLKGVDSTLKIQPAELGDSAVYLCASSLGGLAHQETQYFGPGTRLLVL.

This clone ranks as medium-sized. The chain joins TRBV29-1 to TRBJ2-3; 8 bases map to TRBD1. CDR1 SQVTM and CDR2 ANQGSEA come from the germline V gene. V trimming: 6 bases; J trimming: 4 bases; junction bases outside the gene matches: 18. The CDR3 loop spans 17 amino acids. The DNA for the CDR3 is TGCAGCGTAGATGACAGGGGTCGATCACATATCGCAGATACGCAGTATTTT. It encodes CSVDDRGRSHIADTQYF.

For the CDR3, the DNA is TGTGCCAGCAGCTTCGGGACTAGCGGGGGTGTGTTTTACGAGCAGTACTTC. Translating gives CASSFGTSGGVFYEQYF. This rearrangement joins TRBV11-1 to TRBJ2-7; 14 positions agree with TRBD2. With V trimmed by 3 bases and J by 4 bases, 8 bases remained unmatched. The germline CDR1 and CDR2 sequences are SGHAT and FQDESV (reference sequence). The CDR3 runs 17 residues. Supplemented by reference TRBV11-1 and TRBJ2-7, the full variable domain reads EAEVAQSPRYKITEKSQAVAFWCDPISGHATLYWYRQILGQGPELLVQFQDESVVDDSQLPKDRFSAERLKGVDSTLKIQPAELGDSAMYLCASSFGTSGGVFYEQYFGPGTRLTVT.

This clone has a count of ten or more. V and J are TRBV5-1 and TRBJ2-3, with 10 bases that match TRBD2. The junction had 9 bases not matched to a gene; V was cut back by 4 bases and J by 4 bases. This CDR3 is built from 16 residues. From germline, CDR1 is SGHRS and CDR2 YFSETQ. Written as DNA, the CDR3 is TGCGCCAGCAGCGGTGGTGCTAGCGGGAGTTCAGATACGCAGTATTTT. This encodes CASSGGASGSSDTQYF.

Only a few counts were recorded for this clone. The CDR3: CASSGSYEQYF. As DNA, the CDR3 is TGTGCCAGTAGCGGTTCCTACGAGCAGTACTTC. The gene calls are TRBV19 and TRBJ2-7; no reliable D call. CDR1 LNHDA and CDR2 SQIVND come from the germline V gene (reference sequence). Between the trimmed V and J ends, which lost 6 bases and 1 base, there was a span of 4 bases. The CDR3 loop spans 11 amino acids. Looking up the rest from reference TRBV19 and TRBJ2-7 gives the full variable domain: DGGITQSPKYLFRKEGQNVTLSCEQNLNHDAMYWYRQDPGQGLRLIYYSQIVNDFQKGDIAEGYSVSREKKESFPLTVTSAQKNPTAFYLCASSGSYEQYFGPGTRLTVT.

This clone is termed medium-sized. The chain joins TRBV2 to TRBJ2-6; D not resolved. V was pared by 9 bases and J by 2 bases, with 2 bases between. The CDR3 is 11 residues long. Germline CDR1 and CDR2: SNHLY and FYNNEI. The CDR3 loop reads CARAGANVLTF. The CDR3 DNA follows: TGTGCCAGGGCTGGGGCCAACGTCCTGACTTTC.

The chain joins TRBV5-1 to TRBJ2-7, with 15 nucleotides matching TRBD2. This CDR3 is built from 15 residues. Looked up from germline, CDR1 is SGHRS and CDR2 is YFSETQ. The trim removed 4 bases at V and 4 bases at J, leaving 3 bases unmatched. CDR3 DNA: TGCGCCAGCAGCATGGGACTAGCGGGAGGATACGAGCAGTACTTC. Its translation: CASSMGLAGGYEQYF.

This clone is medium-sized in the sample. The gene calls are TRBV25-1 and TRBJ2-7; D possibly corresponds to TRBD1 (5 bases). Per the germline V gene, CDR1 is MGHDK and CDR2 is SYGVNS. Trimming removed 6 bases from V and 3 bases from J, with 18 bases in between. The CDR3 has 15 amino acids. The CDR3 protein is CASSSVKGPYYEQYF. CDR3 DNA: TGTGCCAGCAGCTCCGTGAAGGGGCCATACTACGAGCAGTACTTC.

This clone has only a few counts. V usage is TRBV10-3 and J usage is TRBJ2-5; D might be TRBD2 (7 bases). Trimming stripped 10 bases from V and 5 bases from J, with 14 bases between. In germline, CDR1 is ENHRY, CDR2 SYGVKD. The CDR3 sequence is 12 residues long. This CDR3 is CATTGGVETQYF. CDR3 sequence (DNA): TGTGCCACCACGGGGGGCGTTGAGACCCAGTACTTC.

A single count supports this clone. In DNA, the CDR3 is TGTGCCAGCAGCTTAGGGGGGCCCCTTTCTGGAAACACCATATATTTT. It is translated as CASSLGGPLSGNTIYF. The rearrangement links TRBV11-2 to TRBJ1-3, with D possibly TRBD1 on 6 matching bases. V was clipped by 1 base and J by 1 base, with 11 bases between them. CDR1 SGHAT and CDR2 FQNNGV come from the germline V gene. This CDR3 region has 16 residues.

This clone was seen more than once but under ten times. CDR3 region: CASSYGRTYEQYF. In nucleotides, the CDR3 is TGTGCCAGCAGTTACGGCAGAACCTACGAGCAGTACTTC. V usage is TRBV6-5 and J usage is TRBJ2-7; no firm D call. Germline CDR1 reads MNHEY; CDR2 reads SVGAGI. CDR3 length equals 13 residues. V lost 2 bases, J lost 2 bases, and 7 bases lay in between.

This clone was counted between two and nine times. CDR3 DNA sequence: TGTGCCAGCAGCCGGTGTTCCGGGGAGCTGTTTTTT. It specifies CASSRCSGELFF. The rearrangement uses TRBV27 and TRBJ2-2; no firm D call. Deletions cut 6 bases from V and 6 bases from J, with 8 bases between. The CDR3 totals 12 residues. CDR1 is MNHEY, CDR2 SMNVEV, per germline (reference sequence).

At least ten counts were recorded for this clone. The chain uses TRBV13 and TRBJ2-3, with 7 bases that match TRBD1. CDR1 and CDR2 from the germline V gene are PRHDT and FYEKMQ (reference sequence). The V segment lost 5 bases and the J segment 6 bases; nucleotides outside the gene matches: 5. The CDR3 loop spans 13 amino acids. This CDR3 is CASSVQGRDTQYF. Written as DNA, the CDR3 is TGTGCCAGCAGCGTACAGGGGCGGGATACGCAGTATTTT.

This clone has a count of ten or more. The chain is built from TRBV4-2 and TRBJ1-2; D possibly corresponds to TRBD1 (6 bases). V lost 3 bases to trimming and J lost 3 bases, with 17 bases between them. This CDR3 is 16 amino acids long. The V gene's germline CDR1 is LGHNA and CDR2 YNFKEQ. CDR3 loop: CASSQASWGAYYGYTF. CDR3 nucleotide sequence: TGTGCCAGCAGCCAGGCTTCTTGGGGGGCTTACTATGGCTACACCTTC.

In this sample, this clone turned up a few times. The chain links TRBV6-2 or TRBV6-3 to TRBJ2-1, with D possibly called TRBD1 or TRBD2 (5 bases each). The CDR3 is 16 residues long. The germline gives CDR1 MNHEY, CDR2 SVGEGT. V lost 0 bases to trimming and J lost 1 base, with 10 bases between them. DNA for the CDR3: TGTGCCAGCAGTTACTCCGGGACGCCGTCCTACAATGAGCAGTTCTTC. Encoded protein: CASSYSGTPSYNEQFF.